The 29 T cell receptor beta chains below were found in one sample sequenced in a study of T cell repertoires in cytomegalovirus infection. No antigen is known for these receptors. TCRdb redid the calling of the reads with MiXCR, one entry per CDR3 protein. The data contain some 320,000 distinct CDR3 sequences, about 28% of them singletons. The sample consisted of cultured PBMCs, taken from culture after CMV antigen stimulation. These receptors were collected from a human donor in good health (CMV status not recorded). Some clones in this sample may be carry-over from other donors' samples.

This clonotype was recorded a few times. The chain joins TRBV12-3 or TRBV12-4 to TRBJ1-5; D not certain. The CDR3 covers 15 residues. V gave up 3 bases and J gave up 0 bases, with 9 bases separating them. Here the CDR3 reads CASSFLGLSNQPQHF. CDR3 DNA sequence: TGTGCCAGCAGTTTTCTTGGCCTTAGCAATCAGCCCCAGCATTTT.

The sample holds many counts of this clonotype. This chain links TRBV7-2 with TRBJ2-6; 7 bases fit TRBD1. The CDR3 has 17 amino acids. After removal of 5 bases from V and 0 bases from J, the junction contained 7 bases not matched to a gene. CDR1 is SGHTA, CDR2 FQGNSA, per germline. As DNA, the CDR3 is TGTGCCAGCAGCCGAACAGGGGTCGCCTCTGGGGCCAACGTCCTGACTTTC. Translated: CASSRTGVASGANVLTF.

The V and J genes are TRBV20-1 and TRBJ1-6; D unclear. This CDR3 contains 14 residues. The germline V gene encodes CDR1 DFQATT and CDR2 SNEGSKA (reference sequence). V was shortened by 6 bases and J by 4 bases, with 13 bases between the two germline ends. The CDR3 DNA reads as TGCAGTGCCGAAGTACAGATTTATAATTCACCCCTCCACTTT. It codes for CSAEVQIYNSPLHF.

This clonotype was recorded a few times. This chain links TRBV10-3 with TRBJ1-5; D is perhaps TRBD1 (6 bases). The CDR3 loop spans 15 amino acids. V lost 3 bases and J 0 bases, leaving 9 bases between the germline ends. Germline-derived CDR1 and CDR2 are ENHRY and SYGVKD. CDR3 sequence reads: CAISDEGVSNQPQHF. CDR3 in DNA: TGTGCCATCAGTGATGAGGGGGTTAGCAATCAGCCCCAGCATTTT.

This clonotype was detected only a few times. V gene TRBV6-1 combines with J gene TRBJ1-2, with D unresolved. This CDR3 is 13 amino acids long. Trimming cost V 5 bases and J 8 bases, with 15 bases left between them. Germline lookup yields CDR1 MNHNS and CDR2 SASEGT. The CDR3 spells CASSRTPSEGYTF. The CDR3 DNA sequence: TGTGCCAGCAGTCGGACTCCTTCGGAGGGCTACACCTTC.

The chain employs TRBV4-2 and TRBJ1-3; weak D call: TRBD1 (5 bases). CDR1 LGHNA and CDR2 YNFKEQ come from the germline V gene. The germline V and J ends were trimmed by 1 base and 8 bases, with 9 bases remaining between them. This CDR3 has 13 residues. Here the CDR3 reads CASSQGTQDTIYF. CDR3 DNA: TGTGCCAGCAGCCAAGGGACACAGGACACCATATATTTT.

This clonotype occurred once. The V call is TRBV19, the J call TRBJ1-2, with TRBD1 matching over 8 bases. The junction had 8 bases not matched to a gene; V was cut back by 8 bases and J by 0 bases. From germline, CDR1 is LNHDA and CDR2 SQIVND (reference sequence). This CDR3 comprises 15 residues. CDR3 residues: CASYPGGEANYGYTF. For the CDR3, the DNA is TGTGCCAGTTACCCAGGGGGCGAGGCTAACTATGGCTACACCTTC.

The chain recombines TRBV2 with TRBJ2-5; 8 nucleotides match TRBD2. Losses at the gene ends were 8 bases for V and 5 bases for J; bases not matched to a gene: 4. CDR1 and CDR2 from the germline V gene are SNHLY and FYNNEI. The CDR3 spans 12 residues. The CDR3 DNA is TGTGCCAGCCAGCGGGGGAGGGAGACCCAGTACTTC. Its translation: CASQRGRETQYF.

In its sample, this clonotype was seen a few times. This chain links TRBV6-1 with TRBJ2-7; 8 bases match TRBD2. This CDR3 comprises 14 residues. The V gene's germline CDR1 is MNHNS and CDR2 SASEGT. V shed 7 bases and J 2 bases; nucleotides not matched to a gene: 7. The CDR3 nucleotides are TGTGCCAGCAAAACTAGCGGCCACGCCTACGAGCAGTACTTC. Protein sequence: CASKTSGHAYEQYF.

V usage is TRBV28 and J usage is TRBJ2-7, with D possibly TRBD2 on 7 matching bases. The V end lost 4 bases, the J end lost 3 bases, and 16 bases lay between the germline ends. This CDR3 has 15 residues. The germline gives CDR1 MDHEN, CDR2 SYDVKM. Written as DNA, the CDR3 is TGTGCCAGCAGTTGGGGTCCGGGGGGCGACTACGAGCAGTACTTC. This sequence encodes CASSWGPGGDYEQYF.

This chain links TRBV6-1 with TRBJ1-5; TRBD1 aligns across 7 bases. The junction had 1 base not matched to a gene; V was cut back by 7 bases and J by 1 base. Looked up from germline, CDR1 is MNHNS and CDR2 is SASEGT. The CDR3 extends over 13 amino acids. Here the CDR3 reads CASNRGSNQPQHF. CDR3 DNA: TGTGCCAGCAACAGGGGAAGCAATCAGCCCCAGCATTTT.

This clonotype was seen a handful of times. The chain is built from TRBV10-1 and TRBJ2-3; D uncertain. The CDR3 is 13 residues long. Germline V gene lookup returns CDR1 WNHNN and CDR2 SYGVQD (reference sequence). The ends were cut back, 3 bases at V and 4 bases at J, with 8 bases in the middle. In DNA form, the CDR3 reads TGCGCCAGCAGTGACGGGCACCCAGATACGCAGTATTTT. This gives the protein CASSDGHPDTQYF.

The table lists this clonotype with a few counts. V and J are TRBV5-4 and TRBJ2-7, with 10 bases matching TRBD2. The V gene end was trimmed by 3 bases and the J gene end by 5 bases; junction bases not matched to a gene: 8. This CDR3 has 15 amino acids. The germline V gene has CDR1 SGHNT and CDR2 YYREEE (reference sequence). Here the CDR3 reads CASSWKRGGEDEQYF. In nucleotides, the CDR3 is TGTGCCAGCAGCTGGAAGCGGGGGGGCGAGGACGAGCAGTACTTC.

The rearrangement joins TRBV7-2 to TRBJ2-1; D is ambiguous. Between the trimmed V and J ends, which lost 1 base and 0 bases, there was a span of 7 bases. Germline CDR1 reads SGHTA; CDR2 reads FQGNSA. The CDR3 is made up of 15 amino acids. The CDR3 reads CASSLDGASYNEQFF. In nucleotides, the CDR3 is TGTGCCAGCAGCTTAGACGGAGCCTCCTACAATGAGCAGTTCTTC.

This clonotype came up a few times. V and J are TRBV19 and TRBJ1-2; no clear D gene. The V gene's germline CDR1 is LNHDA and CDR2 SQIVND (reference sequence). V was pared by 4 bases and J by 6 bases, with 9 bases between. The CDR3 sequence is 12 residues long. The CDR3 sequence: CASSNSVNGYTF. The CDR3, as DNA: TGTGCCAGTAGTAACAGCGTAAATGGCTACACCTTC.

Here the CDR3 DNA reads TGTGCCAGCACCGAGGCCTCGAAGACTGAAGCTTTCTTT. Its protein is CASTEASKTEAFF. V is TRBV6-1 and J is TRBJ1-1; no reliable D call. CDR1 and CDR2 (germline): MNHNS, SASEGT. This CDR3 region has 13 residues. The V and J ends lost 7 bases and 5 bases respectively, with 14 bases between them.

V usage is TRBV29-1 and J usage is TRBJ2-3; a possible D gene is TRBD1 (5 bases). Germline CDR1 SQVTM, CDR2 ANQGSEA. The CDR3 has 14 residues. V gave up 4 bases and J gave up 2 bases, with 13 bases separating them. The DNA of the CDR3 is TGCAGCGTTGCGGTCAGGGTCTCCACAGATACGCAGTATTTT. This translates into CSVAVRVSTDTQYF.

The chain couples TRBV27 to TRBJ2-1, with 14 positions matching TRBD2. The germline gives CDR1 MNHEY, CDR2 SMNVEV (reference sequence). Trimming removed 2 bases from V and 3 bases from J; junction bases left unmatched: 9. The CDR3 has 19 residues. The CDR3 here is CASSLTRTSGGTYYNEQFF. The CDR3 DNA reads TGTGCCAGCAGTTTAACCAGGACTAGCGGGGGGACCTACTACAATGAGCAGTTCTTC.

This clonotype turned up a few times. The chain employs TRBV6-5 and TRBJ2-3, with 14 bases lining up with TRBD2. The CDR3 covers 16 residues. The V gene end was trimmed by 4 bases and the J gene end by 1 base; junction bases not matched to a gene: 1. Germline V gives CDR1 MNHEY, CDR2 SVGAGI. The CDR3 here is CASSSGLAGGTDTQYF. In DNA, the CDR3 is TGTGCCAGCAGTTCGGGACTAGCGGGAGGCACAGATACGCAGTATTTT.

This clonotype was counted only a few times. This CDR3 reads CASSSGDTYNSPLHF. CDR3 DNA: TGTGCCAGCAGCTCAGGGGATACCTATAATTCACCCCTCCACTTT. The V and J genes are TRBV7-2 and TRBJ1-6; tentative D call: TRBD1 (6 bases). This CDR3 is 15 amino acids long. Deletions cut 4 bases from V and 2 bases from J, with 9 bases between. Germline V lookup: CDR1 SGHTA, CDR2 FQGNSA.

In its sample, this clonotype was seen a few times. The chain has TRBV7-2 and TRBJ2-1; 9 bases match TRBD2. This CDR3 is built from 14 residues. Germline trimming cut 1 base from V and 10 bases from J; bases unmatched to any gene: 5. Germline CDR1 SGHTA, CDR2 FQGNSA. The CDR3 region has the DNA TGTGCCAGCAGCTTAGATAGACTAGCGGACGAGCAGTTCTTC. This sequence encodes CASSLDRLADEQFF.

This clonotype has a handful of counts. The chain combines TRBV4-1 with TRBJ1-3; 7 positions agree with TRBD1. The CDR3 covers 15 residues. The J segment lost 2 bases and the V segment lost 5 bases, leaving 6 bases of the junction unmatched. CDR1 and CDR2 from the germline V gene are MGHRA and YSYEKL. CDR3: CASSTRTGAGNTIYF. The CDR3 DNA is TGCGCCAGCAGCACCCGGACAGGAGCTGGAAACACCATATATTTT.

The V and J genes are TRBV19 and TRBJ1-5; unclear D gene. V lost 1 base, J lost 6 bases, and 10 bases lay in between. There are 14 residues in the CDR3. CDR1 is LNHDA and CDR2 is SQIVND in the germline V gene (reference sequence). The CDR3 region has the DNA TGTGCCAGTAGTATAGTAACGTTTGGTCAGCCCCAGCATTTT. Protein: CASSIVTFGQPQHF. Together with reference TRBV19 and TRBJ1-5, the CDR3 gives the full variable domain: DGGITQSPKYLFRKEGQNVTLSCEQNLNHDAMYWYRQDPGQGLRLIYYSQIVNDFQKGDIAEGYSVSREKKESFPLTVTSAQKNPTAFYLCASSIVTFGQPQHFGDGTRLSIL.

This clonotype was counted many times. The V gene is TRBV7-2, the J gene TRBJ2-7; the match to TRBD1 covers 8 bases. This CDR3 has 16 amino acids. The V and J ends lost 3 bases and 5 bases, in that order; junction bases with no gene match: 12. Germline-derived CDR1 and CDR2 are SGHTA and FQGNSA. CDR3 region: CASSFSGTGTGDEQYF. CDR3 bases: TGTGCCAGCAGCTTCTCCGGGACCGGGACAGGAGACGAGCAGTACTTC. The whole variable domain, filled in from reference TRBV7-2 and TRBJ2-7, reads GAGVSQSPSNKVTEKGKDVELRCDPISGHTALYWYRQSLGQGLEFLIYFQGNSAPDKSGLPSDRFSAERTGGSVSTLTIQRTQQEDSAVYLCASSFSGTGTGDEQYFGPGTRLTVT.

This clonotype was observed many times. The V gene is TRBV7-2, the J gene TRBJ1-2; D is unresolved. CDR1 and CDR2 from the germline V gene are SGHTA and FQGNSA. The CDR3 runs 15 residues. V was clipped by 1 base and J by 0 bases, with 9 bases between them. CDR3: CASSLGEGANYGYTF. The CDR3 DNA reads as TGTGCCAGCAGCTTAGGCGAAGGAGCTAACTATGGCTACACCTTC.

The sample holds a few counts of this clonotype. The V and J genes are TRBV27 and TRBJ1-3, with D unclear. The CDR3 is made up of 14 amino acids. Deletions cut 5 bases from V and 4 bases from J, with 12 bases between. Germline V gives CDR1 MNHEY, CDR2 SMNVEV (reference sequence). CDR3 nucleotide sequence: TGTGCCAGCAGTAGAGCCCTCTGGGGAAACACCATATATTTT. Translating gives CASSRALWGNTIYF.

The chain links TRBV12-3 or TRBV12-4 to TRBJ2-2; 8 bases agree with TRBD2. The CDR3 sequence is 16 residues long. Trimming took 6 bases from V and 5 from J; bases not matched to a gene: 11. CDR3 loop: CASSARGAGVTGELFF. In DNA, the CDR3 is TGTGCCAGCAGCGCCCGGGGAGCGGGGGTAACCGGGGAGCTGTTTTTT.

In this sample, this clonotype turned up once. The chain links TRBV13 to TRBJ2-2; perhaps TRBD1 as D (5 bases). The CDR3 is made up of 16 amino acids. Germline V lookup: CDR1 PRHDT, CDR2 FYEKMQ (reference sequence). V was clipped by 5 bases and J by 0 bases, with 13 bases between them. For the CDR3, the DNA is TGTGCCAGCAGCCCTCCCGACAGACCGAACACCGGGGAGCTGTTTTTT. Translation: CASSPPDRPNTGELFF. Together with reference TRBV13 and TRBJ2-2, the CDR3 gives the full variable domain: AAGVIQSPRHLIKEKRETATLKCYPIPRHDTVYWYQQGPGQDPQFLISFYEKMQSDKGSIPDRFSAQQFSDYHSELNMSSLELGDSALYFCASSPPDRPNTGELFFGEGSRLTVL.

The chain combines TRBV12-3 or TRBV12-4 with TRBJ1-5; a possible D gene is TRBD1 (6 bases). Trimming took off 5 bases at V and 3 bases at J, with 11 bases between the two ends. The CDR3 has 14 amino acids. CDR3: CASSPGQPNQPQHF. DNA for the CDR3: TGTGCCAGCAGTCCCGGACAGCCCAATCAGCCCCAGCATTTT.